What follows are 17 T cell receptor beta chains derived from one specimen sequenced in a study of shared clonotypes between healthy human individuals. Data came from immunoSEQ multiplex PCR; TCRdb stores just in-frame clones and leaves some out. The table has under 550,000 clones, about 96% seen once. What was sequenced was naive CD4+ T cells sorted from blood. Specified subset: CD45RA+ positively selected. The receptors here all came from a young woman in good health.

CDR3 nucleotides: TGTGCCTGGAGGAAAAGGTCCATAGCGGGAGGCACCGGGGAGCTGTTTTTT. Translating it yields CAWRKRSIAGGTGELFF. This chain joins TRBV30 and TRBJ2-2, with 10 nucleotides matching TRBD2. This CDR3 has 17 amino acids. Germline CDR1 reads GTSNPN; CDR2 reads SVGIG (reference sequence). Trimming at V came to 3 bases and at J to 4 bases, leaving 11 bases not matched to a gene.

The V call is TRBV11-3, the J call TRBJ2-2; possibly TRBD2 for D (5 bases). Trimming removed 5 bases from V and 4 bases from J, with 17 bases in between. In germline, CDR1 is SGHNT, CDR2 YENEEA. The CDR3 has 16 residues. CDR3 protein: CASSVGGQVGTGELFF. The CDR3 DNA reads TGTGCCAGCAGCGTAGGCGGGCAGGTGGGCACCGGGGAGCTGTTTTTT. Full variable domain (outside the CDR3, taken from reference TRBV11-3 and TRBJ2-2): EAGVVQSPRYKIIEKKQPVAFWCNPISGHNTLYWYLQNLGQGPELLIRYENEEAVDDSQLPKDRFSAERLKGVDSTLKIQPAELGDSAVYLCASSVGGQVGTGELFFGEGSRLTVL.

The CDR3 region has the DNA TGTGCCAGCAGCTTACTAGCGGGAGGGTCCGGTGAGCAGTTCTTC. The encoded protein is CASSLLAGGSGEQFF. V gene TRBV11-2 combines with J gene TRBJ2-1, with 12 positions matching TRBD2. Trimming removed 2 bases from V and 9 bases from J; junction bases left unmatched: 5. CDR3 size: 15 residues. From germline, CDR1 is SGHAT and CDR2 FQNNGV. The full variable domain, in which reference TRBV11-2 and TRBJ2-1 provide the parts outside the CDR3, is EAGVAQSPRYKIIEKRQSVAFWCNPISGHATLYWYQQILGQGPKLLIQFQNNGVVDDSQLPKDRFSAERLKGVDSTLKIQPAKLEDSAVYLCASSLLAGGSGEQFFGPGTRLTVL.

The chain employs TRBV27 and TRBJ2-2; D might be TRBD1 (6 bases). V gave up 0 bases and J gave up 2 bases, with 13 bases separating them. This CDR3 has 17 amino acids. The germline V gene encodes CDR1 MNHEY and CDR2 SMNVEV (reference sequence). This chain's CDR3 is CASSLSPGHLNTGELFF. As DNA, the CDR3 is TGTGCCAGCAGTTTATCCCCGGGACATCTTAACACCGGGGAGCTGTTTTTT.

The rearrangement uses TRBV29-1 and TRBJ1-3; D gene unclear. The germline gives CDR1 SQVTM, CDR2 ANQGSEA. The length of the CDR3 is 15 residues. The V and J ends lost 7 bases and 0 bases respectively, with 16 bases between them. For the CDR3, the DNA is TGCAGCGCTCTAGGGATTCGCCCCTCTGGAAACACCATATATTTT. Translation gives CSALGIRPSGNTIYF.

The CDR3: CASKRQGIYEQYF. The CDR3 DNA sequence: TGTGCCAGCAAAAGGCAGGGGATCTACGAGCAGTACTTC. This chain joins TRBV2 and TRBJ2-7; a weak D match, TRBD1 (6 bases). The V and J ends lost 7 bases and 3 bases respectively, with 13 bases between them. Germline values: CDR1 SNHLY, CDR2 FYNNEI. This CDR3 contains 13 residues.

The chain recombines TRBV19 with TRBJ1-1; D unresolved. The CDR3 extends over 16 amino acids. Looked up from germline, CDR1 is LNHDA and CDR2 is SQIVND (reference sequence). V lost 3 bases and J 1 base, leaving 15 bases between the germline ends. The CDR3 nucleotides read TGTGCCAGTAGTATCCCCGGCTCGTTCCCGAACACTGAAGCTTTCTTT. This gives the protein CASSIPGSFPNTEAFF.

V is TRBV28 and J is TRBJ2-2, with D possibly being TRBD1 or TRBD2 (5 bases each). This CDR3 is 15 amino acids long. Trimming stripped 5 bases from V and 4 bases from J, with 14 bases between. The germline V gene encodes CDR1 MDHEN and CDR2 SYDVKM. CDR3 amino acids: CASSILTGATGELFF. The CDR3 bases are TGTGCCAGCAGTATACTTACCGGGGCCACCGGGGAGCTGTTTTTT.

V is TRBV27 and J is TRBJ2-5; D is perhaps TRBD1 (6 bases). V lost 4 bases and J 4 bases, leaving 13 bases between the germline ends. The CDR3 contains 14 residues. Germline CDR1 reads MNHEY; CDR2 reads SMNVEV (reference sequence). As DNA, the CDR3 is TGTGCCAGCAGTTCGGGGCAGGGGCCAGAGACCCAGTACTTC. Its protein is CASSSGQGPETQYF.

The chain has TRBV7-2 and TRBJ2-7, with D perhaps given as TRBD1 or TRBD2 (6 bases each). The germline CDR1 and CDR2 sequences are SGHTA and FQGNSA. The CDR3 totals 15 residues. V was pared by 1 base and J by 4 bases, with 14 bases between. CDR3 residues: CASSLVSQGTYEQYF. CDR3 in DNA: TGTGCCAGCAGCTTAGTCTCGCAGGGGACTTACGAGCAGTACTTC.

CDR3 loop: CASSDSRLAGAREQYF. The CDR3 DNA is TGCGCCAGCAGCGATTCTAGACTAGCGGGAGCTCGGGAGCAGTACTTC. The chain is built from TRBV5-1 and TRBJ2-7; 12 bases match TRBD2. CDR3 length: 16 amino acids. Germline V gene data show CDR1 as SGHRS and CDR2 as YFSETQ. J lost 7 bases, V lost 4 bases, and 12 bases had no gene match.

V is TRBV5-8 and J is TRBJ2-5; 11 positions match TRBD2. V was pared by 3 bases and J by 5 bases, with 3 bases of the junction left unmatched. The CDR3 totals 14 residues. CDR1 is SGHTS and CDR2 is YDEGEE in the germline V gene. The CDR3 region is CASSYLAGGETQYF. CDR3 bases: TGTGCCAGCAGCTATCTAGCGGGAGGTGAGACCCAGTACTTC.

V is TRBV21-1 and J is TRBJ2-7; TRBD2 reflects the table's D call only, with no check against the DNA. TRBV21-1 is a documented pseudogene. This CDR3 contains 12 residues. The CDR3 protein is CASSKLNYEQYF. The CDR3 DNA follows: TGTGCCAGCAGCAAGTTAAACTACGAGCAGTACTTC.

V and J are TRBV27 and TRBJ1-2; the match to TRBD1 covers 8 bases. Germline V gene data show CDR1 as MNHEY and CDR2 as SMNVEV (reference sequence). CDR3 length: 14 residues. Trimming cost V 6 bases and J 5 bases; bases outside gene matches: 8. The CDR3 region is CASRTGGQAYGYTF. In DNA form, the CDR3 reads TGTGCCAGCAGGACGGGGGGACAGGCATATGGCTACACCTTC.

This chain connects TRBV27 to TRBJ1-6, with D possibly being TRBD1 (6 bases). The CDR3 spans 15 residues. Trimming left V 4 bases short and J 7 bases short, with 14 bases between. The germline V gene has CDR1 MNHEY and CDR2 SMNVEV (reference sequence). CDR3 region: CASSSLRGGNSPLHF. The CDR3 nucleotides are TGTGCCAGCAGTTCCCTAAGGGGGGGCAATTCACCCCTCCACTTT.

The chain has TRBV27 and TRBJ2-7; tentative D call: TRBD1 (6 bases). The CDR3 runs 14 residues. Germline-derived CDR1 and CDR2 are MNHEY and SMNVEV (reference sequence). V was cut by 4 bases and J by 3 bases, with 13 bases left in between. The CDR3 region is CASSSWDNHYEQYF. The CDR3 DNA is TGTGCCAGCAGTTCCTGGGACAACCACTACGAGCAGTACTTC.

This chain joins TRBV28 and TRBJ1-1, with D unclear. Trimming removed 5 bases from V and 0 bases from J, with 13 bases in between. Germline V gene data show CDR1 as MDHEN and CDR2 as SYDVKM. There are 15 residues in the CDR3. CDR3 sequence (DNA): TGTGCCAGCAGTCCCCAACCCAGGCTGAACACTGAAGCTTTCTTT. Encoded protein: CASSPQPRLNTEAFF.